This TCR beta chain was profiled in a study of blood T cell repertoires in COVID-19. Method: immunoSEQ multiplex PCR; TCRdb's copy keeps in-frame clones and lacks some. The data contain about 97,000 clones, 85% of them singletons. The source of this sequence is a woman in her seventies with active or convalescent COVID-19. The sequenced sample consisted of peripheral blood.

CDR3 DNA: TGTGCCAGCAGTCCTGGACAGGGCAATCAGCCCCAGCATTTT. Residues: CASSPGQGNQPQHF. The rearrangement joins TRBV28 to TRBJ1-5, with 7 bases matching TRBD1. J lost 2 bases, V lost 5 bases, and 3 bases had no gene match. CDR1 and CDR2 (germline): MDHEN, SYDVKM. The CDR3 contains 14 residues. Using reference TRBV28 and TRBJ1-5 for the parts outside the CDR3, the full variable domain is DVKVTQSSRYLVKRTGEKVFLECVQDMDHENMFWYRQDPGLGLRLIYFSYDVKMKEKGDIPEGYSVSREKKERFSLILESASTNQTSMYLCASSPGQGNQPQHFGDGTRLSIL.